This T cell receptor (beta chain) came from a study of blood T cell repertoires in COVID-19. Study as a whole: The analysed material was cDNA or gDNA that came from T cells, B-cell-depleted T cells, or PBMCs.

CDR1 and CDR2 (germline): SGHNT, YYREEE (reference sequence). The V and J ends lost 4 bases and 0 bases respectively, with 8 bases between them. The CDR3 length is 13 residues. As processed by the authors: Researchers report that nucleated cell counts were estimated from reference gene primer amplification. Data came from immunoSEQ multiplex PCR; TCRdb stores just in-frame clones and leaves some out. V, J and clone size reflect that table, while D and trimming were determined from the DNA. The data show around 130,000 clones, with around 89% seen just once and 18% held by the top ten. This TCR came from a man in his fifties or sixties with active or convalescent COVID-19. Sequenced sample: peripheral blood. The chain joins TRBV5-4 to TRBJ2-7; the D gene is possibly TRBD1 (5 bases). The CDR3: CASSHDSSYEQYF. DNA of the CDR3: TGTGCCAGCAGCCATGACAGCTCCTACGAGCAGTACTTC.